The 14 T cell receptor beta chains reported below all come from one sample, sequenced in a study of cytomegalovirus exposure and HLA in healthy donors. Assay: immunoSEQ multiplex PCR; the TCRdb copy retains only in-frame clones and omits some. The data show approximately 71,000 clones, with 94% seen just once and about 0.93% held by the top ten. Sequencing was done on a sample of PBMCs. The receptors derive from a woman between 18 and 29 years old in good health and CMV-seronegative.

V gene TRBV4-3 combines with J gene TRBJ1-4; D is perhaps TRBD1 (6 bases). This CDR3 has 17 amino acids. The germline V gene has CDR1 LGHNA and CDR2 YSLEER. V lost 0 bases and J lost 2, with 13 bases in between. The CDR3 coding sequence is TGCGCCAGCAGCCAAGATGGACCTACAGGGACTAATGAAAAACTGTTTTTT. Translated: CASSQDGPTGTNEKLFF.

This clone has just one count. The chain employs TRBV27 and TRBJ2-3, with 13 bases aligning to TRBD2. This CDR3 comprises 16 residues. Germline-derived CDR1 and CDR2 are MNHEY and SMNVEV (reference sequence). V gave up 5 bases and J gave up 4 bases; unmatched junction bases: 6. This chain's CDR3 is CASSLGTSGIPDTQYF. The CDR3 DNA is TGTGCCAGCAGTCTTGGGACTAGCGGGATCCCAGATACGCAGTATTTT.

This clone has only one observation. V usage is TRBV29-1 and J usage is TRBJ2-7; D may be TRBD2 (5 bases). V lost 4 bases and J 0 bases, leaving 7 bases between the germline ends. The CDR3 covers 12 residues. Germline assignment: CDR1 SQVTM and CDR2 ANQGSEA. In nucleotides, the CDR3 is TGCAGCGTTGTTCGGGGCTCCTACGAGCAGTACTTC. Translation gives CSVVRGSYEQYF.

The chain links TRBV6-6 to TRBJ2-3; D is unclear. Germline loops: CDR1 MNHNY, CDR2 SVGAGI (reference sequence). The CDR3 is 16 amino acids. The V end was cut by 3 bases, the J end by 4 bases, with 17 bases between. CDR3 protein: CASSYLGEAPPDTQYF. The DNA for the CDR3 is TGTGCCAGCAGTTATCTCGGCGAGGCCCCCCCAGATACGCAGTATTTT.

The CDR3 protein is CASSIVFSGRYEQYF. DNA for the CDR3: TGTGCCAGTAGTATTGTTTTTAGCGGGCGCTACGAGCAGTACTTC. The chain couples TRBV19 to TRBJ2-7, with 7 bases fitting TRBD2. The CDR3 totals 15 residues. Trimming at V came to 3 bases and at J to 3 bases, leaving 8 bases not matched to a gene. Germline V gene lookup returns CDR1 LNHDA and CDR2 SQIVND (reference sequence).

This clone was picked up a small number of times. Other nucleotide sequences from this sample produce the same CDR3. The V gene is TRBV6-4, the J gene TRBJ2-1, with 11 bases aligning to TRBD2. V lost 2 bases to trimming and J lost 6 bases; unmatched junction nucleotides: 0. Germline CDR1 is MRHNA and CDR2 is SNTAGT. This CDR3 contains 14 residues. The CDR3 DNA follows: TGTGCCAGCAGTGACGGACTAGCGGGCAATGAGCAGTTCTTC. Translation: CASSDGLAGNEQFF.

The V gene is TRBV5-6, the J gene TRBJ2-7, with 7 positions matching TRBD2. Looked up from germline, CDR1 is SGHDT and CDR2 is YYEEEE. This CDR3 has 15 residues. The junction had 8 bases not matched to a gene; V was cut back by 0 bases and J by 5 bases. The CDR3 protein is CASSLGGGPLDEQYF. The DNA of the CDR3 is TGTGCCAGCAGCTTGGGGGGGGGACCCCTGGACGAGCAGTACTTC.

The chain uses TRBV28 and TRBJ1-2; maybe TRBD1 (6 bases). This CDR3 is 11 amino acids long. Per the germline V gene, CDR1 is MDHEN and CDR2 is SYDVKM. V lost 7 bases and J 4 bases, leaving 7 bases between the germline ends. The CDR3: CASTDSYGYTF. The DNA of the CDR3 is TGTGCCAGCACGGACAGCTATGGCTACACCTTC.

This sequence joins TRBV5-6 and TRBJ2-7; D may be TRBD1 (6 bases). This CDR3 has 16 residues. Germline V gene data show CDR1 as SGHDT and CDR2 as YYEEEE. Deletions cut 2 bases from V and 0 bases from J, with 15 bases between. Here the CDR3 DNA reads TGTGCCAGCAGCTTAGACTCCACGGGACACTCCTACGAGCAGTACTTC. Translation: CASSLDSTGHSYEQYF. Combining the CDR3 with reference TRBV5-6 and TRBJ2-7 gives the whole variable domain DAGVTQSPTHLIKTRGQQVTLRCSPKSGHDTVSWYQQALGQGPQFIFQYYEEEERQRGNFPDRFSGHQFPNYSSELNVNALLLGDSALYLCASSLDSTGHSYEQYFGPGTRLTVT.

This chain uses TRBV7-7 with TRBJ2-3, with no clear D. Per the germline V gene, CDR1 is SSHAT and CDR2 is FNYEAQ (reference sequence). The CDR3 is 14 amino acids. V was cut by 1 base and J by 4 bases, with 9 bases left in between. CDR3 in amino acids: CASSLGQRADTQYF. The CDR3 coding sequence is TGTGCCAGCAGCTTAGGTCAGCGAGCAGATACGCAGTATTTT.

CDR3 amino acids: CASSYRDSSYEQYF. DNA of the CDR3: TGTGCCAGCAGCTACCGGGACAGCTCCTACGAGCAGTACTTC. The chain is built from TRBV5-4 and TRBJ2-7; 7 bases agree with TRBD1. Germline lookup yields CDR1 SGHNT and CDR2 YYREEE (reference sequence). The J segment lost 0 bases and the V segment lost 3 bases, leaving 3 bases of the junction unmatched. CDR3 size: 14 residues.

The gene calls are TRBV28 and TRBJ2-2; 7 bases fit TRBD2. The V segment lost 4 bases and the J segment 0 bases; nucleotides outside the gene matches: 5. Germline CDR1 MDHEN, CDR2 SYDVKM. The CDR3 contains 16 residues. This chain's CDR3 is CASSWLGGTNTGELFF. As DNA, the CDR3 is TGTGCCAGCAGTTGGCTCGGGGGGACGAACACCGGGGAGCTGTTTTTT.

In DNA form, the CDR3 reads TGCAGTGCCCGGGACAAAGATACGCAGTATTTT. It translates to CSARDKDTQYF. V usage is TRBV20-1 and J usage is TRBJ2-3; D might be TRBD1 (6 bases). V lost 6 bases to trimming and J lost 5 bases, with 9 bases between them. CDR1 and CDR2 (germline): DFQATT, SNEGSKA (reference sequence). CDR3 length equals 11 residues.

This chain joins TRBV10-3 and TRBJ2-5; 7 nucleotides agree with TRBD2. Trimming took 10 bases from V and 4 from J; bases not matched to a gene: 6. This CDR3 region has 12 residues. CDR1 and CDR2 from the germline V gene are ENHRY and SYGVKD. CDR3 bases: TGTGCCACCAATAGCGGGCGAGAGACCCAGTACTTC. Its protein product is CATNSGRETQYF.